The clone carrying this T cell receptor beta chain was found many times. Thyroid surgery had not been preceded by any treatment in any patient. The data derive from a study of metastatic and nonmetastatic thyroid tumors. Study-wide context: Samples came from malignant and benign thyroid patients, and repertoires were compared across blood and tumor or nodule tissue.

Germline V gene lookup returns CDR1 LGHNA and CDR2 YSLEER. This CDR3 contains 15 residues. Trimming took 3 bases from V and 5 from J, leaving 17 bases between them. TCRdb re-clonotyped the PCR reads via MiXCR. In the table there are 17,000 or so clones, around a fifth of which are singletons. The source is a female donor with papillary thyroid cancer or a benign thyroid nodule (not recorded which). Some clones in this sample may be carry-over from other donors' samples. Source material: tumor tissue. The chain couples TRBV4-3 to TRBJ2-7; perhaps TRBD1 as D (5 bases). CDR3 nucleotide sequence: TGCGCCAGCAGCCATGGGTTTACAGGAATGAACGAGCAGTACTTC. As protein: CASSHGFTGMNEQYF.